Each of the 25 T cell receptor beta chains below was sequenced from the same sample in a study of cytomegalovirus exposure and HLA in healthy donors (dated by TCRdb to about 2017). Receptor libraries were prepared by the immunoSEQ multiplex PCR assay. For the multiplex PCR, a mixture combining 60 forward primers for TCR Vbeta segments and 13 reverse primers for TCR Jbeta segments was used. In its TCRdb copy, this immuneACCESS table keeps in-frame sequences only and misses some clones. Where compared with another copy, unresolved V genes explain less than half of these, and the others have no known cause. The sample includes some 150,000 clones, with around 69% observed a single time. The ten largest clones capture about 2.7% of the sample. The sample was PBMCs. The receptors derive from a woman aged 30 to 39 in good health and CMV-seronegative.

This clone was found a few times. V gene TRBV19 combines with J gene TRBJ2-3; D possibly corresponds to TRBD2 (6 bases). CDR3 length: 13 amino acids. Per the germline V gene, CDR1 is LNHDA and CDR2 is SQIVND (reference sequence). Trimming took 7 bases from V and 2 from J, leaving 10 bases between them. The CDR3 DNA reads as TGTGCCAGTAATTGGCGGGACACAGATACGCAGTATTTT. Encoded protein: CASNWRDTDTQYF. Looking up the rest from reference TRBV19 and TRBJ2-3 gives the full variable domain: DGGITQSPKYLFRKEGQNVTLSCEQNLNHDAMYWYRQDPGQGLRLIYYSQIVNDFQKGDIAEGYSVSREKKESFPLTVTSAQKNPTAFYLCASNWRDTDTQYFGPGTRLTVL.

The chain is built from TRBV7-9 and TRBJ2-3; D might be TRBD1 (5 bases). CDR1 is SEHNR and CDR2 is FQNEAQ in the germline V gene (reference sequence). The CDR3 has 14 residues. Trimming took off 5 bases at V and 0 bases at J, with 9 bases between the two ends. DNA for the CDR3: TGTGCCAGCAGCGCCCCAGGGAGCACAGATACGCAGTATTTT. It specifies CASSAPGSTDTQYF.

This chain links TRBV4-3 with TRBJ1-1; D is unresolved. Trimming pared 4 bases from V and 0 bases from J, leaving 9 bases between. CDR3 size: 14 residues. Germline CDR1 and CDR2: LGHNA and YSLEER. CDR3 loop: CASSPGTMNTEAFF. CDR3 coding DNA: TGCGCCAGCAGCCCAGGAACCATGAACACTGAAGCTTTCTTT.

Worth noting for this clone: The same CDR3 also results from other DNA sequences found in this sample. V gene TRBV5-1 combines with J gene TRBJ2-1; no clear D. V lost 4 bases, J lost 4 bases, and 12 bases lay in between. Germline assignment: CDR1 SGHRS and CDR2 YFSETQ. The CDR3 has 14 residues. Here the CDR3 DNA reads TGCGCCAGCAGCGGGTCCGGCGGATACAATGAGCAGTTCTTC. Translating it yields CASSGSGGYNEQFF.

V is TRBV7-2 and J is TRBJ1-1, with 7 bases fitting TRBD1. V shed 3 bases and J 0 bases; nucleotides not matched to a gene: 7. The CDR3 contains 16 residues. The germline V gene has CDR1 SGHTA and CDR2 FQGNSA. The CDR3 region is CASSFRGQSLNTEAFF. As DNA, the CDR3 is TGTGCCAGCAGCTTTAGGGGACAGTCCTTGAACACTGAAGCTTTCTTT.

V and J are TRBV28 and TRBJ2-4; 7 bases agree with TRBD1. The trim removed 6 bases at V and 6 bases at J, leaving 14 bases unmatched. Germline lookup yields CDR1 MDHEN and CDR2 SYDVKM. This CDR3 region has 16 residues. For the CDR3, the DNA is TGTGCCAGCAGCCCCGGGACAGCGAGCCGTGGAAACATTCAGTACTTC. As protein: CASSPGTASRGNIQYF.

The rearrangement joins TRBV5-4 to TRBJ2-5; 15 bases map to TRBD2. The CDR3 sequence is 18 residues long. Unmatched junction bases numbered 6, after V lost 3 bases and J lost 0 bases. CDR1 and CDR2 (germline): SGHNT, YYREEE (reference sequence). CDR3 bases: TGTGCCAGCAGCTGGGGACTAGCGGGAGGTACTGACCAAGAGACCCAGTACTTC. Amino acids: CASSWGLAGGTDQETQYF.

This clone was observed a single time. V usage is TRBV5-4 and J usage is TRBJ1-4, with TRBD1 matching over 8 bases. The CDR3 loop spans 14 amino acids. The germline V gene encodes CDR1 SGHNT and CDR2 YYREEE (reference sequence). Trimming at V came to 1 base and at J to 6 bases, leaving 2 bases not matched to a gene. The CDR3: CASSLNRGDEKLFF. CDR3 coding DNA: TGTGCCAGCAGCTTGAACAGGGGGGATGAAAAACTGTTTTTT.

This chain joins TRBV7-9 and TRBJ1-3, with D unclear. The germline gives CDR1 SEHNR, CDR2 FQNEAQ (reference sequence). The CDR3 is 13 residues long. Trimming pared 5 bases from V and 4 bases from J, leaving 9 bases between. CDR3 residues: CASSAVVGNTIYF. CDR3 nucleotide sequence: TGTGCCAGCAGCGCGGTGGTGGGAAACACCATATATTTT. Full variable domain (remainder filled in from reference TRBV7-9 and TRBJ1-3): DTGVSQNPRHKITKRGQNVTFRCDPISEHNRLYWYRQTLGQGPEFLTYFQNEAQLEKSRLLSDRFSAERPKGSFSTLEIQRTEQGDSAMYLCASSAVVGNTIYFGEGSWLTVV.

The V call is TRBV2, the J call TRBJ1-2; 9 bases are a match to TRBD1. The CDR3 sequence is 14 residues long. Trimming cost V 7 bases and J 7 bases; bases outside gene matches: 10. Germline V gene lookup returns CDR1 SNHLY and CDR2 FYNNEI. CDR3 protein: CASNPGQGRGGYTF. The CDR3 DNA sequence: TGTGCCAGCAACCCGGGACAGGGTAGGGGTGGCTACACCTTC.

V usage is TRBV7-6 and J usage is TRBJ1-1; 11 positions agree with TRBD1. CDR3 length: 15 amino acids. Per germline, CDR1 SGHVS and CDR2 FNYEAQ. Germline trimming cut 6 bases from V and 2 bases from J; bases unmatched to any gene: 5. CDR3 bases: TGTGCCAGCAGTGGACAGGGGGCATTAAACACTGAAGCTTTCTTT. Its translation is CASSGQGALNTEAFF.

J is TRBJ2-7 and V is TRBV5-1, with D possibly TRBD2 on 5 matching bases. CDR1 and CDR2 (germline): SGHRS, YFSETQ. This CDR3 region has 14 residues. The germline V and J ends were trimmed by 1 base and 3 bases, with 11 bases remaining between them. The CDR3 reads CASSLRDSSYEQYF. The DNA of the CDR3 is TGCGCCAGCAGCTTGCGGGATTCGAGCTACGAGCAGTACTTC.

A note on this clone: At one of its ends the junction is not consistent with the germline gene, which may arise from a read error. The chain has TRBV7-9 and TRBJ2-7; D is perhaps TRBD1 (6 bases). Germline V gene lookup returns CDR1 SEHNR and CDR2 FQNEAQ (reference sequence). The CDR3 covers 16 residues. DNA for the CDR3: TGTTCCAGCAGCAGATACTCCGGGACAAGCTCCTACGAGCAGTACTTC. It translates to CSSSRYSGTSSYEQYF.

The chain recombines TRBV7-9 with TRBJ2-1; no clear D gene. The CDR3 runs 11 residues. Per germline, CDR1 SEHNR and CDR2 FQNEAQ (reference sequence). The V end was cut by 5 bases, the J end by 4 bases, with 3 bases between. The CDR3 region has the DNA TGTGCCAGCAGCCGGTACAATGAGCAGTTCTTC. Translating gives CASSRYNEQFF. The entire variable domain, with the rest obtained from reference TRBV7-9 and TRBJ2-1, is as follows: DTGVSQNPRHKITKRGQNVTFRCDPISEHNRLYWYRQTLGQGPEFLTYFQNEAQLEKSRLLSDRFSAERPKGSFSTLEIQRTEQGDSAMYLCASSRYNEQFFGPGTRLTVL.

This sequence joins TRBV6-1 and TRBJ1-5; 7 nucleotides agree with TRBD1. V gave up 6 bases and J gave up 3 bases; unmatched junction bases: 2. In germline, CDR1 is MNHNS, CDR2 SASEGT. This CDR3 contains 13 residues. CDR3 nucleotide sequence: TGTGCCAGCAGGACAGGGAACAATCAGCCCCAGCATTTT. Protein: CASRTGNNQPQHF.

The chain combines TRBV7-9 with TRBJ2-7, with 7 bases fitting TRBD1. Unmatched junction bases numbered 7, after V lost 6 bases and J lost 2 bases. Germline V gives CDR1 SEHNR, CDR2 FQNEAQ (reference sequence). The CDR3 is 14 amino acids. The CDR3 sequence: CASSQGERPYEQYF. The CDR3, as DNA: TGTGCCAGCAGTCAGGGGGAACGACCCTACGAGCAGTACTTC.

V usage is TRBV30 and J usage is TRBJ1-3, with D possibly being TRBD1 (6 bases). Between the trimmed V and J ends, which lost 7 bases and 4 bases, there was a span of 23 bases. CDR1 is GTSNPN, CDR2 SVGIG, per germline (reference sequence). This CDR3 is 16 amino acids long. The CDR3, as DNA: TGTGCCTCCACCCCCACCGGGGACAAAAGGGGAAACACCATATATTTT. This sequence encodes CASTPTGDKRGNTIYF.

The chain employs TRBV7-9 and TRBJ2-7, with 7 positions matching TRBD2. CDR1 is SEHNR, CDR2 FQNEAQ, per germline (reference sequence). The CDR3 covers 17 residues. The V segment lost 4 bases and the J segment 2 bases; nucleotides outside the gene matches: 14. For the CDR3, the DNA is TGTGCCAGCAGCTCCCCGCAGGTGGGAGGGGATCCCTACGAGCAGTACTTC. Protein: CASSSPQVGGDPYEQYF.

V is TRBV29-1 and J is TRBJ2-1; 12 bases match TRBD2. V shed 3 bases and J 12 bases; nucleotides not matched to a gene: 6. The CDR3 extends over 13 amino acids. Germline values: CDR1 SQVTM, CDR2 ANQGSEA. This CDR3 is CSVDETSGRRQFF. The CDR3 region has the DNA TGCAGCGTTGACGAGACTAGCGGGAGAAGGCAGTTCTTC.

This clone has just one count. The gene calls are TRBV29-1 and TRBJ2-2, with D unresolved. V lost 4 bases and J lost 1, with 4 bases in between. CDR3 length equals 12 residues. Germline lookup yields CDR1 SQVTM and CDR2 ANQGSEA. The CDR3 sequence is CSVVRNTGELFF. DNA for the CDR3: TGCAGCGTTGTGCGGAACACCGGGGAGCTGTTTTTT.

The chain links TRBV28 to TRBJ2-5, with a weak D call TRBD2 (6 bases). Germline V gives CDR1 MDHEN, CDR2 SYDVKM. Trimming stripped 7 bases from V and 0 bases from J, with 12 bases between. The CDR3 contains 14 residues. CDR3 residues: CASKTGADQETQYF. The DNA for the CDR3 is TGTGCCAGCAAAACGGGAGCGGACCAAGAGACCCAGTACTTC.

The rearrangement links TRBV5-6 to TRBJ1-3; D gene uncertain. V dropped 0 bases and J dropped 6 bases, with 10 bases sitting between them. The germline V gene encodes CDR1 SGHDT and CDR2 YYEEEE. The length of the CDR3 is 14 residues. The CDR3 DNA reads TGTGCCAGCAGCTTGGATTTCTATTCAAACACCATATATTTT. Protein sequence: CASSLDFYSNTIYF.

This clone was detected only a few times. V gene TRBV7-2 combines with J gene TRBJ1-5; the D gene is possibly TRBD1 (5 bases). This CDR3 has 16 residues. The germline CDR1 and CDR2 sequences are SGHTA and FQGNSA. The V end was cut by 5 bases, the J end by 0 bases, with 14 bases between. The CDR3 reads CASSISTGDSNQPQHF. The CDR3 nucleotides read TGTGCCAGCAGCATAAGCACAGGAGATAGCAATCAGCCCCAGCATTTT.

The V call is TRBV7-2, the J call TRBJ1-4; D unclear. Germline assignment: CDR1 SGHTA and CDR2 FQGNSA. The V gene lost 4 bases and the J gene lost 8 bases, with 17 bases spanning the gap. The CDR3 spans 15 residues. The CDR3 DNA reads TGTGCCAGCAGCTCCCTGGGTCAGGCGGGCGAAAAACTGTTTTTT. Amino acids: CASSSLGQAGEKLFF.

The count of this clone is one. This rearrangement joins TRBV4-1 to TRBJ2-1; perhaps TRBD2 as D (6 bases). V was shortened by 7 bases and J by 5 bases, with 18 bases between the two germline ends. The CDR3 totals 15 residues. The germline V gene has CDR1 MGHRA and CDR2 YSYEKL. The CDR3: CASTPPGVQNNEQFF. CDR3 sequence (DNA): TGCGCCAGCACCCCCCCGGGGGTACAGAACAATGAGCAGTTCTTC.